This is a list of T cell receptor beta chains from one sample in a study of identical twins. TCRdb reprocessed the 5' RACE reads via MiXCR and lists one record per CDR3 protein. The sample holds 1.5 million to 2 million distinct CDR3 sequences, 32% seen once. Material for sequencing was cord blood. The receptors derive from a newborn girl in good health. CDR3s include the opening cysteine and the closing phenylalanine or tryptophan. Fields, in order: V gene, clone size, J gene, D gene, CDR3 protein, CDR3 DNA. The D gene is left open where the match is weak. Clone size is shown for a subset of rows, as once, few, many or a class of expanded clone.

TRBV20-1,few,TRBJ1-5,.,CSARDLPQVSNQPQHF,TGCAGTGCTAGAGATCTTCCGCAGGTTAGCAATCAGCCCCAGCATTTT
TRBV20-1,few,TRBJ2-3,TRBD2,CRGLAGLDTQYF,TGCAGGGGACTAGCGGGTCTAGATACGCAGTATTTT
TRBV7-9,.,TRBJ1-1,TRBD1,CASRIDRVVTEAFF,TGTGCCAGCAGGATCGACAGGGTGGTCACTGAAGCTTTCTTT
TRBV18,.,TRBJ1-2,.,CASSPGTQEGDGYTF,TGTGCCAGCTCACCAGGGACTCAAGAAGGGGATGGCTACACCTTC
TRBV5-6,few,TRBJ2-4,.,CASSSGGHIAKNIQYF,TGTGCCAGCAGCTCTGGGGGGCATATAGCCAAAAACATTCAGTACTTC
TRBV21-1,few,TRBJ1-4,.,CASSNRAAANEKLFF,TGTGCCAGCAGCAACAGGGCGGCGGCTAATGAAAAACTGTTTTTT
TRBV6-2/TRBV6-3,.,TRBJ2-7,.,CASSYSFRYEQYF,TGTGCCAGCAGTTACTCGTTTAGATACGAGCAGTACTTC
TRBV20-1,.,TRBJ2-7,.,CSASPGWIPYEQYF,TGCAGTGCTAGTCCGGGCTGGATTCCCTACGAGCAGTACTTC
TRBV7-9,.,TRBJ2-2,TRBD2,CASSFPGLSRTGELFF,TGTGCCAGCAGCTTTCCGGGACTAAGTCGGACCGGGGAGCTGTTTTTT
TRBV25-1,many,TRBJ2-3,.,CASSEYGTGLSTDTQYF,TGTGCCAGCAGTGAATATGGGACGGGTCTTAGCACAGATACGCAGTATTTT
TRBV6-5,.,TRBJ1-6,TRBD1,CASSRDRDSYNSPLHF,TGTGCCAGCAGCCGGGACAGAGACTCCTATAATTCACCCCTCCACTTT
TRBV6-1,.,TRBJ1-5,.,CATGVRGMDQPQHF,TGTGCCACAGGGGTGAGGGGGATGGATCAGCCCCAGCATTTT
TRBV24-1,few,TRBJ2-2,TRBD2,CATMTSGSTGELFF,TGTGCCACCATGACTAGCGGGAGCACCGGGGAGCTGTTTTTT
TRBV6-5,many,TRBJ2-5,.,CASSYSVGEETQYF,TGTGCCAGCAGTTACTCGGTCGGAGAAGAGACCCAGTACTTC
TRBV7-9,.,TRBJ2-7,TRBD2,CASSFCLAGGCYEQYF,TGTGCCAGCAGCTTTTGTCTAGCGGGAGGTTGCTACGAGCAGTACTTC
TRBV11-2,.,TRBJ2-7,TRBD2,CASSLLGAGGLYEQYF,TGTGCCAGCAGCTTATTGGGAGCGGGGGGGCTCTACGAGCAGTACTTC
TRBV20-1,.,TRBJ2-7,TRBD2,CSARDLPSGSFGFYEQYF,TGCAGTGCTAGAGATCTCCCTAGCGGGAGCTTTGGGTTCTACGAGCAGTACTTC
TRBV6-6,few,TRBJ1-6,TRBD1,CASRGQSYNSPLHF,TGTGCCAGCAGGGGACAGAGTTATAATTCACCCCTCCACTTT
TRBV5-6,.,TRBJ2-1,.,CASILAGEQFF,TGTGCCAGCATCCTAGCTGGTGAGCAGTTCTTC
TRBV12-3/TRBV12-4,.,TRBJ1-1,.,CASSRRTENTEAFF,TGTGCCAGCAGTAGACGGACAGAAAACACTGAAGCTTTCTTT
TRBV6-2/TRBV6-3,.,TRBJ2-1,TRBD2,CASSTSGESYNEQFF,TGTGCCAGTTCAACTAGCGGGGAGTCCTACAATGAGCAGTTCTTC
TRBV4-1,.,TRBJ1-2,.,CASSQDRTGHYGYTF,TGCGCCAGCAGCCAAGATCGTACAGGGCACTATGGCTACACCTTC